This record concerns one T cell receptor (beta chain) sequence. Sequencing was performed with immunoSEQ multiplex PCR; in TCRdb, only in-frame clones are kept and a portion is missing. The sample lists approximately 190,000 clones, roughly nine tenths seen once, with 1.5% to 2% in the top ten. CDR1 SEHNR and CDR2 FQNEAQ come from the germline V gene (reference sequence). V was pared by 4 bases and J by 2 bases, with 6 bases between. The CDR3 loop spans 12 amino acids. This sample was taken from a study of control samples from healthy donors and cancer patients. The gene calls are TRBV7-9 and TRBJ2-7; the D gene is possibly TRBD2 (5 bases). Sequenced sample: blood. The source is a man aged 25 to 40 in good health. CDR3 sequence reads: CASSSEAYEQYF. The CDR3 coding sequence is TGTGCCAGCAGCTCGGAGGCCTACGAGCAGTACTTC.